These 6 T cell receptor beta chains came from one sample sequenced in a study of blood T cell repertoires in COVID-19. Sequencing used immunoSEQ multiplex PCR; TCRdb keeps in-frame clones, though not all of them. The table includes about 280,000 clones, 85% detected once. Sample: PBMCs or T cells enriched from blood (not recorded which). The receptors here all came from a woman aged 50 to 60 who had recovered from COVID-19.

This chain uses TRBV27 with TRBJ1-5, with D possibly matching TRBD1 (5 bases). Germline V gene data show CDR1 as MNHEY and CDR2 as SMNVEV (reference sequence). Deletions cut 2 bases from V and 0 bases from J, with 11 bases between. The CDR3 sequence is 16 residues long. In nucleotides, the CDR3 is TGTGCCAGCAGTTTAACGGGGGATTATAGCAATCAGCCCCAGCATTTT. Protein product: CASSLTGDYSNQPQHF.

The chain carries TRBV6-2 or TRBV6-3 and TRBJ1-1; possible D gene TRBD1, 6 bases. The length of the CDR3 is 14 residues. Germline V gives CDR1 MNHEY, CDR2 SVGEGT. Trimming stripped 6 bases from V and 0 bases from J, with 11 bases between. The CDR3 spells CASSLQGMNTEAFF. For the CDR3, the DNA is TGTGCCAGCAGCCTACAGGGCATGAACACTGAAGCTTTCTTT.

CDR3 region: CASTIGLAEIKAGELFF. CDR3 bases: TGTGCCAGCACCATAGGGCTAGCGGAAATTAAGGCCGGGGAGCTGTTTTTT. The V gene is TRBV5-8, the J gene TRBJ2-2; 7 nucleotides agree with TRBD2. CDR3 size: 17 residues. In germline, CDR1 is SGHTS, CDR2 YDEGEE. With 6 bases clipped from V and 6 bases from J, the junction kept 17 bases outside the gene matches.

The chain couples TRBV5-1 to TRBJ2-3; D possibly corresponds to TRBD2 (7 bases). With 3 bases removed from V and 0 bases from J, the gap between germline ends came to 14 bases. Germline V lookup: CDR1 SGHRS, CDR2 YFSETQ. This CDR3 spans 16 amino acids. The DNA of the CDR3 is TGCGCCAGCAGCTCCCTAGGGGGGGCAAGCACAGATACGCAGTATTTT. Translated: CASSSLGGASTDTQYF.

This sequence joins TRBV11-2 and TRBJ1-3; the D is unclear. This CDR3 has 16 amino acids. V was trimmed by 5 bases and J by 2 bases, leaving 16 bases between them. The germline gives CDR1 SGHAT, CDR2 FQNNGV. CDR3 sequence reads: CASSPPAGITGNTIYF. CDR3 sequence (DNA): TGTGCCAGCAGCCCCCCGGCAGGTATCACTGGAAACACCATATATTTT.

This sequence joins TRBV30 and TRBJ1-5; no reliable D call. The CDR3 is 12 amino acids. V was trimmed by 7 bases and J by 3 bases, leaving 10 bases between them. Germline V gives CDR1 GTSNPN, CDR2 SVGIG (reference sequence). As DNA, the CDR3 is TGTGCCTTCGACCGGGTCAATCAGCCCCAGCATTTT. As protein: CAFDRVNQPQHF.